This TCR beta chain was documented in a study of shared clonotypes between healthy human individuals. Study-wide results and caveats: Estimated richness values were generally larger in naive subsets than in memory subsets.

The data were produced by immunoSEQ multiplex PCR, yet TCRdb's version contains in-frame clones alone and is incomplete. In the table there are 2.5 million or so clones, around nine tenths of which are singletons. Each of the donors was a healthy adult who was HIV-negative and had not had a recent acute infection or vaccination. A word on this clone: Its antigen is as yet unknown.

Sequenced material: naive CD4+ T cells sorted from blood. Subset here: CD45RA+ positively selected. The clonotype originates from a man in his late teens or twenties in good health.

CDR3 sequence (DNA): TGTGCCTGGAGTGTAGGGGCGAGGAATGAGCAGTTCTTC. Translating it yields CAWSVGARNEQFF. The chain recombines TRBV30 with TRBJ2-1; perhaps TRBD1 as D (5 bases). Germline loops: CDR1 GTSNPN, CDR2 SVGIG (reference sequence). The V and J ends lost 0 bases and 7 bases respectively, with 10 bases between them. The CDR3 has 13 residues.